Shown below are 2 T cell receptor beta chains from a single sample sequenced in a study of chemoradiotherapy in HPV16-positive cancers (dated by TCRdb to 2021 to 2024). Library prep was done by the immunoSEQ multiplex PCR assay. Drawn from immuneACCESS, this table holds only the in-frame rearrangements with V and J called that TCRdb kept. Clones are partly lost; checked studies trace under half to an unresolved V gene and leave the rest unexplained. The sample table shows 950 to 1,500 clones, and 82% are seen once. Approximately 12% of the sample belongs to the ten largest clones. This sample comprised tumor tissue, obtained from a patient who underwent chemoradiotherapy. The receptors come from a human donor with HPV-associated anogenital cancer.

This chain links TRBV30 with TRBJ2-5; D uncertain. The CDR3 loop spans 11 amino acids. V was shortened by 0 bases and J by 3 bases, with 2 bases between the two germline ends. Looked up from germline, CDR1 is GTSNPN and CDR2 is SVGIG (reference sequence). The CDR3 loop is CAWSVKETQYF. As DNA, the CDR3 is TGTGCCTGGAGTGTAAAAGAGACCCAGTACTTC.

The chain joins TRBV30 to TRBJ2-7; either TRBD1 or TRBD2 may fit D (5 bases each). Trimming cost V 1 base and J 3 bases, with 10 bases left between them. Germline V gives CDR1 GTSNPN, CDR2 SVGIG (reference sequence). The CDR3 consists of 13 residues. The DNA of the CDR3 is TGTGCCTGGAGTGAAGGTGGGGGCTACGAGCAGTACGTC. It codes for CAWSEGGGYEQYV.